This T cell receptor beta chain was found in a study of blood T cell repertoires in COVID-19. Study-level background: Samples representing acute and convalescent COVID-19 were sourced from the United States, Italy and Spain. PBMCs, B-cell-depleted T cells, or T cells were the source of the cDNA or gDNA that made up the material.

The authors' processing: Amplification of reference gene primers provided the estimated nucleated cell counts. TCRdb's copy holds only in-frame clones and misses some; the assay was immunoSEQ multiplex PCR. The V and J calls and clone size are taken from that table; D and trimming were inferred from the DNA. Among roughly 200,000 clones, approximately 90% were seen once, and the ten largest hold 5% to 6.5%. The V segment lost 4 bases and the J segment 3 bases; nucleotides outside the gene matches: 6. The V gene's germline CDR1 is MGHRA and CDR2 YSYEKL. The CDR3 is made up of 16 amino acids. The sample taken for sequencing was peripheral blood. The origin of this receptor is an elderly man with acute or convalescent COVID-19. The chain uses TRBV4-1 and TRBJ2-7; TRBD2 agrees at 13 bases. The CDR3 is CASSPGLAGVGYEQYF. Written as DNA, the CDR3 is TGCGCCAGCAGCCCCGGACTAGCGGGAGTAGGCTACGAGCAGTACTTC.